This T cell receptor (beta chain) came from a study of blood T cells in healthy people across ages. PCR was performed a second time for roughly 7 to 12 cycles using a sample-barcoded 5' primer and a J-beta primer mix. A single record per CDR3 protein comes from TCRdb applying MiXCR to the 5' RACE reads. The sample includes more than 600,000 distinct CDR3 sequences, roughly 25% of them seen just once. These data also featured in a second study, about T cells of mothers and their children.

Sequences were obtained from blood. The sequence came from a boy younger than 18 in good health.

The CDR3, as DNA: TGTGCCAGCAGTTTAAGTAATTTCGGCAGCATGAACACTGAAGCTTTCTTT. This gives the protein CASSLSNFGSMNTEAFF. The chain couples TRBV28 to TRBJ1-1; D ambiguous. Germline loops: CDR1 MDHEN, CDR2 SYDVKM. Trimming shortened V by 2 bases and J by 0 bases, and 16 bases separated the two germline ends. This CDR3 comprises 17 residues.